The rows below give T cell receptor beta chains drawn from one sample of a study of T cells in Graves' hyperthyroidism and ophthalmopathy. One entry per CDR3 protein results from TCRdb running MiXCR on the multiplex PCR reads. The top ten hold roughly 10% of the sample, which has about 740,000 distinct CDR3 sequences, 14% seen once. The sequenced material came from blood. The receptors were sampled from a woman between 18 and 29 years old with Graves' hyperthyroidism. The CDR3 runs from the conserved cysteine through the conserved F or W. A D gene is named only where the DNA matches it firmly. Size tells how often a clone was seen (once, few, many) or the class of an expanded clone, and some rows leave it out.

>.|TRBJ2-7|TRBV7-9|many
CASSDPGFYEQYF
TGTGCCAGCTCGGACCCGGGGTTCTACGAGCAGTACTTC
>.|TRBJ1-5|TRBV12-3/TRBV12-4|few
CASRSGGGGPQHF
TGTGCCAGCAGGTCGGGTGGTGGAGGACCCCAGCATTTT
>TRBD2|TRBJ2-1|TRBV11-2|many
CASSFLAGYNEQFF
TGTGCCAGCAGCTTTCTAGCGGGTTACAATGAGCAGTTCTTC
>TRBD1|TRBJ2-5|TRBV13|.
CASSPGQGKFETQYF
TGTGCCAGCAGCCCCGGACAGGGGAAGTTCGAGACCCAGTACTTC
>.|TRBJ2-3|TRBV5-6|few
CASRTSATPIREYF
TGTGCCAGCAGGACTTCCGCCACTCCGATTCGGGAGTATTTT
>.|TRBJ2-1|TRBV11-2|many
CASSPQKGGHNEQFF
TGTGCCAGCAGCCCCCAAAAGGGGGGCCACAATGAGCAGTTCTTC
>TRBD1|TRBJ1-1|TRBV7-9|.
CASSEGALGTEAFF
TGTGCCAGCAGCGAGGGGGCCTTGGGCACTGAAGCTTTCTTT
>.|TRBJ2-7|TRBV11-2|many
CASSLDPGGLTFYEQYF
TGTGCCAGCAGCTTAGATCCAGGCGGTCTTACCTTCTACGAGCAGTACTTC
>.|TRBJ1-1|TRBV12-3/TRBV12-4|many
CASSFPGGTEAFF
TGTGCCAGCAGTTTTCCCGGGGGCACTGAAGCTTTCTTT
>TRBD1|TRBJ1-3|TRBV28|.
CASSTQWTAPGQGVGTTIYF
TGTGCCAGCAGCACTCAATGGACGGCCCCGGGACAGGGTGTCGGAACCACCATATATTTT
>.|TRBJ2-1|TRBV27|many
CASSLGGLREQFF
TGTGCCAGCAGTTTAGGCGGCTTGCGCGAGCAGTTCTTC
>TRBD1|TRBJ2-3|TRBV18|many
CASSGQKGTDTQYF
TGTGCCAGCTCGGGACAGAAAGGCACAGATACGCAGTATTTT
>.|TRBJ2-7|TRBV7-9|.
CASSDLNFYEQYF
TGTGCCAGCAGCGATTTAAATTTCTACGAGCAGTACTTC
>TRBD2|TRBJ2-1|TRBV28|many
CASSLSGLAKIHREQFF
TGTGCCAGCAGTTTGTCCGGACTAGCGAAGATACACCGTGAGCAGTTCTTC
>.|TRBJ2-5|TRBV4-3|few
CASSQGTTTGSETQYF
TGCGCCAGCAGCCAGGGGACTACGACAGGTTCAGAGACCCAGTACTTC
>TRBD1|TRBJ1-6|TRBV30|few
CACTAPAKGQYNSPLHF
TGTGCCTGCACAGCCCCTGCTAAGGGACAGTATAATTCACCCCTCCACTTT
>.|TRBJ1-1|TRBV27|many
CASTSQGSTEAFF
TGTGCCAGCACTTCCCAGGGTAGCACTGAAGCTTTCTTT
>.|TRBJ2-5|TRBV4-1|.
CASGSTAQETQYF
TGCGCCAGCGGATCGACAGCTCAAGAGACCCAGTACTTC
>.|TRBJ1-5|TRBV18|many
CASSPNNQPQHF
TGTGCCAGCTCACCAAACAATCAGCCCCAGCATTTT
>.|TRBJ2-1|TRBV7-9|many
CASSIGPGDGQFF
TGTGCCAGCAGCATTGGCCCAGGGGATGGGCAGTTCTTC
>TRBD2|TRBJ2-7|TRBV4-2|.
CASSHSGTSRTGEQYF
TGTGCCAGCAGCCACTCGGGGACTAGCAGAACCGGCGAGCAGTACTTC
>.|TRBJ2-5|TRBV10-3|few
CAISPFQYF
TGTGCCATCTCCCCCTTTCAGTACTTC
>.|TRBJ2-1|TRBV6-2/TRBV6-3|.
CASNNLPGLTPYNEQFF
TGTGCCAGCAACAACCTTCCGGGGCTTACACCCTACAATGAGCAGTTCTTC
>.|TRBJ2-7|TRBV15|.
CATSREAPSYEQYF
TGTGCCACCAGCAGAGAGGCTCCCTCCTACGAGCAGTACTTC
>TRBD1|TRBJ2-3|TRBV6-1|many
CASNRDRVVDTQYF
TGTGCCAGCAACCGGGACAGGGTGGTAGATACGCAGTATTTT
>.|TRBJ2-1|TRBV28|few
CASSFPRGANEQFF
TGTGCCAGCAGTTTCCCTCGGGGGGCTAATGAGCAGTTCTTC
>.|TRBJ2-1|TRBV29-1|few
CSVELSGTGSLAARHNEQFF
TGCAGCGTTGAACTATCCGGGACAGGGTCACTAGCGGCCCGCCACAATGAGCAGTTCTTC
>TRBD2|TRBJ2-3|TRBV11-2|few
CASTNLALAGGADTQYF
TGTGCCAGCACCAATCTCGCCCTGGCGGGAGGAGCAGATACGCAGTATTTT
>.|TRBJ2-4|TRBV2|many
CASNRAGNIQYF
TGTGCCAGCAACAGGGCTGGAAACATTCAGTACTTC
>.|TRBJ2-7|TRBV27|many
CASSLKGAYEQYF
TGTGCCAGCAGTTTAAAGGGGGCCTACGAGCAGTACTTC
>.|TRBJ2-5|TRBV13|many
CASSPVKGQETQYF
TGTGCCAGCAGCCCTGTTAAGGGCCAAGAGACCCAGTACTTC
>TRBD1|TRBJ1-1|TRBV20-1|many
CSAPDRDTEAFF
TGCAGTGCCCCTGACAGGGACACTGAAGCTTTCTTT
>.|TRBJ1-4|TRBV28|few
CASQSYPGQLNEKLFF
TGTGCCAGCCAATCCTACCCGGGACAACTTAATGAAAAACTGTTTTTT
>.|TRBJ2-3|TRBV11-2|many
CASSLRRGSDTQYF
TGTGCCAGCAGCTTGAGGAGGGGGTCAGATACGCAGTATTTT
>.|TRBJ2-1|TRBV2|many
CASSERGLTYNEQFF
TGTGCCAGCAGTGAAAGGGGACTGACCTACAATGAGCAGTTCTTC
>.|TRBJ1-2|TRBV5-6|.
CASSLAEVRGYTF
TGTGCCAGCAGCTTGGCAGAGGTGCGTGGCTACACCTTC
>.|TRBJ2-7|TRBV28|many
CASSLGGTKSYEQYF
TGTGCCAGCAGTTTGGGCGGAACTAAGTCCTACGAGCAGTACTTC
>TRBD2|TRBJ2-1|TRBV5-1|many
CASSLTSGSTADEQFF
TGCGCCAGCAGCTTGACTAGCGGGAGTACGGCGGATGAGCAGTTCTTC
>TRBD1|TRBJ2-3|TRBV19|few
CASSIAGGSTDTQYF
TGTGCCAGTAGTATAGCAGGGGGTAGCACAGATACGCAGTATTTT
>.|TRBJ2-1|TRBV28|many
CASRPDPGLIYNEQFF
TGTGCCAGCAGACCAGACCCGGGACTGATCTACAATGAGCAGTTCTTC
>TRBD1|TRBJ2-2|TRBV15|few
CATSNRGPNTGELFF
TGTGCCACCAGCAACAGGGGGCCTAACACCGGGGAGCTGTTTTTT
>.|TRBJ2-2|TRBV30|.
CAWNRGGELFF
TGTGCCTGGAACCGGGGCGGGGAGCTGTTTTTT
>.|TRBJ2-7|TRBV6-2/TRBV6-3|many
CASSHSTEQYF
TGTGCCAGCAGCCATAGCACCGAGCAGTACTTC
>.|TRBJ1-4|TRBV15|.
CATSRGDPRVEKLFF
TGTGCCACCAGCAGAGGCGACCCTAGGGTCGAAAAACTGTTTTTT
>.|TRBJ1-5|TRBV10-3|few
CAISVGDRDQPQHF
TGTGCCATCAGTGTCGGGGACCGCGATCAGCCCCAGCATTTT
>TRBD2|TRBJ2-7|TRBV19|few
CASTSGRAGLYEQYF
TGTGCCAGTACCAGCGGGAGGGCCGGTCTGTACGAGCAGTACTTC
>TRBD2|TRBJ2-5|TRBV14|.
CASSQDHLAGTQYF
TGTGCCAGCAGCCAAGACCACCTAGCGGGGACCCAGTACTTC
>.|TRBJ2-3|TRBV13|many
CASSLRALTDTQYF
TGTGCCAGCAGCTTAAGGGCACTCACAGATACGCAGTATTTT